Sequencing of this TCR beta chain was carried out in a study of CD8+ T cells in alopecia areata. Background on the study: Affected scalp percentage set treated patients' severity scores. Overall study findings and caveats: Across lesional scalp, and particularly alopecia totalis/universalis, clonality surpassed that of normal scalp. Tofacitinib significantly reduced both scalp clonality and expanded CD8+ clones among the top 100. Uncertainty remains about how baseline CD8+ expansion links to response, with one nonresponder.

Indicated treatment: oral pan-JAK inhibitor, 5-10 mg twice daily. Comment on this clone: Its antigen is currently unknown.

cDNA prepared by RNA extraction and subsequent reverse transcription served as the template for sequencing. Clones were read by immunoSEQ multiplex PCR, and TCRdb kept only the in-frame ones, dropping some. This sample has some 98,000 clones, with 61% found just once. The germline V and J ends were trimmed by 7 bases and 4 bases, with 13 bases remaining between them. The CDR3 is made up of 13 amino acids. Germline V gives CDR1 MDHEN, CDR2 SYDVKM. This clonotype was sampled from a human donor with alopecia areata. Source: CD8+ T cells sorted from blood, taken at week 4, from a patient treated with tofacitinib. The V and J genes are TRBV28 and TRBJ1-2; D is uncertain. CDR3 loop: CASTQRISYGYTF. The CDR3 DNA reads TGTGCCAGCACCCAAAGGATTTCCTATGGCTACACCTTC.